One TCR beta chain is described in this entry. Its antigen is currently unknown. This entry comes from a study of CXCR3-negative and CXCR3-positive naive CD8 T cells. General study points: Diversity was high in both naive subsets and much lower in memory cells. Whereas memory cells differed, naive CXCR3-negative and CXCR3-positive cells shared similar TRBV-TRBJ usage. The study found CXCR3 expression partially decreased after cryopreservation and ran most assays on fresh PBMCs.

With UMI labels, 5' RACE was used to prepare the TRB cDNA libraries. Following a re-call of the 5' RACE reads, TCRdb has one entry per CDR3 protein and lacks DNA. The sample table includes about 56,000 distinct CDR3 sequences. CDR1 is SGHVS and CDR2 is FNYEAQ in the germline V gene. The CDR3 is made up of 12 amino acids. Each CD8+ T cell subset was flow-sorted in triplicate. Every sort contained 300,000 cells. The TCR originated in a human donor in good health. Some clones in this sample may be carry-over from other donors' samples. The V and J genes are TRBV7-6 and TRBJ2-7. The sequenced sample was memory CD8+ T cells from blood. The CDR3 spells CASSLVIHEQYF.